These T cell receptor beta chains were read from a single sample in a study of blood T cells in healthy people across ages. From the 5' RACE reads, TCRdb called clonotypes with MiXCR, one entry per CDR3 protein. The sample includes about 680,000 distinct CDR3 sequences, 45% to 50% of them seen just once. Sequencing was carried out using blood. The receptors come from a woman in her fifties or sixties in good health. Each CDR3 is given with its conserved first and last residue. The D gene is left open where the match is weak. Size is stated for part of the rows, as once, few or many counts, or as a class when the clone is expanded.

D,J,V,size,DNA,CDR3
-,TRBJ2-4,TRBV29-1,many,TGCAGCGCTGTGGCAGGTCTTAGCAAAAACATTCAGTACTTC,CSAVAGLSKNIQYF
-,TRBJ2-5,TRBV6-2/TRBV6-3,few,TGTGCCAGCAAACGGGAGGACAGGGTTCCTGAGCAGTACTTC,CASKREDRVPEQYF
TRBD2,TRBJ2-1,TRBV5-1,few,TGCGCCAGCAGCTTGGTGGCTAGCGGGACATGGAATGAGCAGTTCTTC,CASSLVASGTWNEQFF
TRBD1,TRBJ2-7,TRBV27,-,TGTGCCAGCAGTTGGCTTGGGTTTACGGGACAGGGTGGCGAGCAGTACTTC,CASSWLGFTGQGGEQYF
TRBD2,TRBJ2-5,TRBV7-6,-,TGTGCCAGCGATGCTAGCGGGAGGAAGACCCAGTACTTC,CASDASGRKTQYF
TRBD1,TRBJ1-4,TRBV2,-,TGTGCCAGCGCAGGGGGCAGAAAACTGTTTTTT,CASAGGRKLFF
-,TRBJ2-3,TRBV7-2,-,TGTGCCAGCAGAGGGGCTAGCACCACAGATACGCAGTATTTT,CASRGASTTDTQYF
-,TRBJ2-5,TRBV29-1,-,TGCAGCGTACAGACTAGCTGGACAGGTGGGACCCAGTACTTC,CSVQTSWTGGTQYF
-,TRBJ2-3,TRBV9,-,TGTGCCAGCAGCGTAGGACCTAGCACAGATACGCAGTATTTT,CASSVGPSTDTQYF
TRBD2,TRBJ2-7,TRBV29-1,many,TGCAGCGTCGAGACTAGCGGGACAACTAACGAGCAGTACTTC,CSVETSGTTNEQYF
-,TRBJ1-2,TRBV29-1,once,TGCAGCGTTGAGGAGAGGGTCGGCTACACCTTC,CSVEERVGYTF
-,TRBJ2-7,TRBV6-5,-,TGTGCCAGCAGTTACTCCGATGTTTTCAGGGGCGGCTCCTACAATGAGCAGTACTTC,CASSYSDVFRGGSYNEQYF
TRBD1,TRBJ2-6,TRBV12-3/TRBV12-4,few,TGTGCCAGCAGTGGACAGGGGGCGCCTGGGGCCAACGTCCTGACTTTC,CASSGQGAPGANVLTF
-,TRBJ2-1,TRBV21-1,-,TGTGCCAGCACTTCAACGGTTGGACGGACTAACCTCTCCTACAATGAGCAGTTCTTC,CASTSTVGRTNLSYNEQFF
TRBD2,TRBJ2-7,TRBV29-1,-,TGCAGCTCCTGGACTAGCGGGAGGAGTGGTGAGCAGTACTTC,CSSWTSGRSGEQYF
-,TRBJ1-1,TRBV5-1,-,TGCGCCAGCAGGACTGGGGTCCCCACTGAAGCTTTCTTT,CASRTGVPTEAFF
TRBD2,TRBJ2-3,TRBV9,-,TGTGCCAGCAGCCCGGGGACTAGCGGTTACACAGATACGCAGTATTTT,CASSPGTSGYTDTQYF
-,TRBJ1-2,TRBV2,-,TGTGCCAGCAGTGAATTAGGGGGACACCTGTTTTATGGCTACACCTTC,CASSELGGHLFYGYTF
-,TRBJ2-7,TRBV10-3,few,TGTGCCATCAGTGAGTCTAGCGCCGAGAACTACGAGCAGTACTTC,CAISESSAENYEQYF
TRBD1,TRBJ1-2,TRBV20-1,-,TGCAGTGCTAGGGGCCGGGACAGGGGAGATTATGGCTACACCTTC,CSARGRDRGDYGYTF
TRBD2,TRBJ2-1,TRBV20-1,few,TGCAGTGCTAGCTGGGGGGCTAGCGGGAGCCATGAGCAGTTCTTC,CSASWGASGSHEQFF
-,TRBJ2-1,TRBV7-3,-,TGTGCCAGCAGCCTAAGGCGGGCTACGCTGGGGAATGAGCAGTTCTTC,CASSLRRATLGNEQFF
TRBD1,TRBJ2-1,TRBV3-1,-,TGTGCCAGCAGCCTTCAGGGGGCAGGGCGAAGCGGGGAGCAGTTCTTC,CASSLQGAGRSGEQFF
TRBD2,TRBJ2-2,TRBV2,-,TGTGCCAGCAGTTCTAGCGGGACTAATATCGTTACCGGGGAGCTGTTTTTT,CASSSSGTNIVTGELFF
TRBD2,TRBJ2-1,TRBV14,-,TGTGCCAGCAGCCAGAGACTAGCGGGAGGCTCCTACAATGAGCAGTTCTTC,CASSQRLAGGSYNEQFF
TRBD1,TRBJ1-2,TRBV10-3,few,TGTGCCATCAGTGAGGGGCAGGGGGCCTTCGGAGGCGGCTACACCTTC,CAISEGQGAFGGGYTF
-,TRBJ2-7,TRBV20-1,-,TGCAGTGCTAGGAAAGAGGTCAACGAGCAGTACTTC,CSARKEVNEQYF
-,TRBJ1-5,TRBV12-3/TRBV12-4,few,TGTGCCAGCAGTTTGGGATTTGGACAGCCCCAGCATTTT,CASSLGFGQPQHF
TRBD2,TRBJ2-1,TRBV5-5,few,TGTGCCAGCAGCCAACAGGGTGGCAGCGGGAGGGCCTCCTACAATGAGCAGTTCTTC,CASSQQGGSGRASYNEQFF
-,TRBJ2-7,TRBV27,few,TGTGCCAGCAGTTTATCACCTAGAGCGGGCGAGCAGTACTTC,CASSLSPRAGEQYF
TRBD2,TRBJ2-7,TRBV4-2,few,TGTGCCAGCAGCCAAGCGGGCGGGAGCGGGTACGAGCAGTACTTC,CASSQAGGSGYEQYF
TRBD2,TRBJ2-1,TRBV28,few,TGTGCCAGCAGTCCCAGGACTAGAAGTAGGAACAATGAGCAGTTCTTC,CASSPRTRSRNNEQFF
TRBD2,TRBJ2-2,TRBV4-2,-,TGTGCCAGCAGCCAAGACCCCGCTAGCGGGAGTGCCGGGGAGCTGTTTTTT,CASSQDPASGSAGELFF
-,TRBJ1-5,TRBV14,-,TGTGCCAGCAGCCAAGGAGGGACTCAGCCCCAGCATTTT,CASSQGGTQPQHF